Below are 27 T cell receptor beta chains sequenced from a single sample in a study of a mutant IDH1 vaccine in newly diagnosed glioma. Method: immunoSEQ multiplex PCR; TCRdb's copy keeps in-frame clones and lacks some. The table records about 26,000 clones, around four fifths of them present only once. Their specific antigens are unknown. Time point described: week 35, safety follow-up. Each dose delivered 300 ug of mutant IDH1 20-mer peptide subcutaneously with imiquimod. The source material was PBMCs, sampled from a glioma patient whose treatment included an IDH1 peptide vaccine. The origin of the receptors is a man between 25 and 39 years old with glioma.

This chain links TRBV4-1 with TRBJ2-7; D not resolved. The CDR3 runs 16 residues. Per the germline V gene, CDR1 is MGHRA and CDR2 is YSYEKL. The V and J ends lost 3 bases and 4 bases respectively, with 19 bases between them. CDR3 amino acids: CASSQIRVHLLYEQYF. The CDR3 coding sequence is TGCGCCAGCAGCCAGATTCGGGTTCACCTTTTGTACGAGCAGTACTTC.

The chain's CDR3 is CASKLAGRETQYF. CDR3 coding DNA: TGTGCCAGCAAACTAGCGGGACGGGAGACCCAGTACTTC. The gene calls are TRBV6-5 and TRBJ2-5; 10 nucleotides agree with TRBD2. The CDR3 has 13 residues. Germline V gene sequence: CDR1 MNHEY, CDR2 SVGAGI. The V and J ends lost 7 bases and 5 bases, in that order; junction bases with no gene match: 4.

The rearrangement joins TRBV5-5 to TRBJ1-1; D is ambiguous. Deletions cut 4 bases from V and 1 base from J, with 14 bases between. This CDR3 has 15 amino acids. Germline values: CDR1 SGHKS, CDR2 YYEKEE (reference sequence). CDR3 sequence (DNA): TGTGCCAGCAGCGTATTACCGCCCTCGAACACTGAAGCTTTCTTT. It codes for CASSVLPPSNTEAFF.

The CDR3 loop reads CASSEQRSTDTQYF. As DNA, the CDR3 is TGTGCCAGCAGTGAGCAACGGAGCACAGATACGCAGTATTTT. The chain is built from TRBV2 and TRBJ2-3; D call uncertain. V was clipped by 3 bases and J by 0 bases, with 7 bases between them. There are 14 residues in the CDR3. The germline V gene encodes CDR1 SNHLY and CDR2 FYNNEI. Full variable domain (rest looked up from reference TRBV2 and TRBJ2-3): EPEVTQTPSHQVTQMGQEVILRCVPISNHLYFYWYRQILGQKVEFLVSFYNNEISEKSEIFDDQFSVERPDGSNFTLKIRSTKLEDSAMYFCASSEQRSTDTQYFGPGTRLTVL.

This clone was picked up one time. The chain recombines TRBV5-1 with TRBJ2-7; TRBD2 agrees at 11 bases. The germline CDR1 and CDR2 sequences are SGHRS and YFSETQ. Trimming cost V 4 bases and J 5 bases; bases outside gene matches: 11. The CDR3 covers 16 residues. CDR3 region: CASSHSGTSGGDEQYF. In nucleotides, the CDR3 is TGCGCCAGCAGCCATTCGGGGACTAGCGGTGGGGACGAGCAGTACTTC.

The chain has TRBV18 and TRBJ1-2; D is unresolved. V gave up 3 bases and J gave up 4 bases, with 9 bases separating them. The germline gives CDR1 KGHSH, CDR2 LQKENI. CDR3 length: 13 amino acids. The CDR3 protein is CASSPGNLYGYTF. The CDR3 DNA reads as TGTGCCAGCTCACCGGGTAATCTCTATGGCTACACCTTC. Using reference TRBV18 and TRBJ1-2 for the parts outside the CDR3, the full variable domain is NAGVMQNPRHLVRRRGQEARLRCSPMKGHSHVYWYRQLPEEGLKFMVYLQKENIIDESGMPKERFSAEFPKEGPSILRIQQVVRGDSAAYFCASSPGNLYGYTFGSGTRLTVV.

The chain uses TRBV19 and TRBJ2-3, with D maybe TRBD1 (5 bases). The V end lost 10 bases, the J end lost 3 bases, and 14 bases lay between the germline ends. This CDR3 comprises 13 residues. Germline CDR1 reads LNHDA; CDR2 reads SQIVND (reference sequence). The CDR3 protein is CATQAQGTDTQYF. The CDR3 nucleotides read TGTGCCACCCAAGCCCAGGGTACAGATACGCAGTATTTT.

This sequence joins TRBV14 and TRBJ2-2, with D perhaps TRBD1 (5 bases). The germline gives CDR1 SGHDN, CDR2 FVKESK. There are 19 residues in the CDR3. Trimming shortened V by 2 bases and J by 3 bases, and 22 bases separated the two germline ends. The CDR3 DNA sequence: TGTGCCAGCAGCCAACTTTATTATGGGGCAGGGTTGGACACCGGGGAGCTGTTTTTT. Protein: CASSQLYYGAGLDTGELFF.

The rearrangement joins TRBV28 to TRBJ2-7; D may match TRBD1 or TRBD2 (5 bases each). The CDR3 contains 14 residues. Germline CDR1 MDHEN, CDR2 SYDVKM. V lost 2 bases to trimming and J lost 3 bases, with 11 bases between them. The CDR3 spells CASSLGGDLYEQYF. The CDR3 DNA sequence: TGTGCCAGCAGTTTAGGGGGAGACCTCTACGAGCAGTACTTC. The full variable domain, in which reference TRBV28 and TRBJ2-7 provide the parts outside the CDR3, is DVKVTQSSRYLVKRTGEKVFLECVQDMDHENMFWYRQDPGLGLRLIYFSYDVKMKEKGDIPEGYSVSREKKERFSLILESASTNQTSMYLCASSLGGDLYEQYFGPGTRLTVT.

The chain recombines TRBV10-3 with TRBJ1-1, with D possibly TRBD1 on 5 matching bases. Trimming pared 2 bases from V and 4 bases from J, leaving 5 bases between. CDR3 length: 12 residues. CDR1 and CDR2 from the germline V gene are ENHRY and SYGVKD. This CDR3 reads CAISEGGTEAFF. CDR3 bases: TGTGCCATCAGTGAGGGGGGCACTGAAGCTTTCTTT.

The chain is built from TRBV20-1 and TRBJ2-7; 7 nucleotides line up with TRBD1. Germline V lookup: CDR1 DFQATT, CDR2 SNEGSKA (reference sequence). The CDR3 is made up of 11 amino acids. With V trimmed by 6 bases and J by 4 bases, 3 bases remained unmatched. The CDR3 sequence is CSATTGYEQYF. The DNA for the CDR3 is TGCAGTGCCACGACAGGGTACGAGCAGTACTTC.

The chain links TRBV7-2 to TRBJ1-1; 11 nucleotides agree with TRBD1. The CDR3 totals 19 residues. With 2 bases clipped from V and 0 bases from J, the junction kept 11 bases outside the gene matches. Looked up from germline, CDR1 is SGHTA and CDR2 is FQGNSA. CDR3 bases: TGTGCCAGCAGCTTAAGGGGGGGACAGGGGGACCTCGTGAACACTGAAGCTTTCTTT. It is translated as CASSLRGGQGDLVNTEAFF.

The gene calls are TRBV5-4 and TRBJ2-7; 8 nucleotides agree with TRBD1. Germline V gene sequence: CDR1 SGHNT, CDR2 YYREEE (reference sequence). The CDR3 has 15 amino acids. V trimming: 0 bases; J trimming: 2 bases; junction bases outside the gene matches: 4. The CDR3 here is CASSLGQGATYEQYF. The CDR3 nucleotides are TGTGCCAGCAGCTTGGGGCAGGGGGCTACCTACGAGCAGTACTTC. The whole variable domain, filled in from reference TRBV5-4 and TRBJ2-7, reads ETGVTQSPTHLIKTRGQQVTLRCSSQSGHNTVSWYQQALGQGPQFIFQYYREEENGRGNFPPRFSGLQFPNYSSELNVNALELDDSALYLCASSLGQGATYEQYFGPGTRLTVT.

The J gene is TRBJ1-5, the V gene TRBV2; the D is unclear. The germline CDR1 and CDR2 sequences are SNHLY and FYNNEI. Trimming cost V 0 bases and J 4 bases, with 10 bases left between them. The length of the CDR3 is 15 residues. CDR3: CASSEALRGNQPQHF. CDR3 sequence (DNA): TGTGCCAGCAGTGAAGCGCTTCGTGGGAATCAGCCCCAGCATTTT.

The rearrangement uses TRBV4-3 and TRBJ1-1; D gene uncertain. Germline V gene lookup returns CDR1 LGHNA and CDR2 YSLEER. The CDR3 length is 13 residues. Trimming shortened V by 0 bases and J by 4 bases, and 6 bases separated the two germline ends. The CDR3 DNA is TGCGCCAGCAGCCAAGATCGGACCACTGAAGCTTTCTTT. Translation: CASSQDRTTEAFF.

The rearrangement joins TRBV7-2 to TRBJ2-7, with D unclear. Between the trimmed V and J ends, which lost 5 bases and 6 bases, there was a span of 8 bases. There are 11 residues in the CDR3. Germline V gene data show CDR1 as SGHTA and CDR2 as FQGNSA. The CDR3 reads CASSPMVEQYF. CDR3 bases: TGTGCCAGCAGCCCCATGGTCGAGCAGTACTTC.

This chain connects TRBV30 to TRBJ2-3; D is undetermined. The germline V gene has CDR1 GTSNPN and CDR2 SVGIG (reference sequence). The CDR3 contains 12 residues. Trimming cost V 4 bases and J 2 bases, with 7 bases left between them. CDR3 region: CAWTEYTDTQYF. CDR3 nucleotides: TGTGCCTGGACGGAGTACACAGATACGCAGTATTTT.

Only a few counts were recorded for this clone. The rearrangement joins TRBV19 to TRBJ1-5; the match to TRBD1 covers 9 bases. This CDR3 has 15 amino acids. Germline CDR1 reads LNHDA; CDR2 reads SQIVND (reference sequence). J was trimmed by 8 bases and V by 5 bases; bases with no gene match: 10. CDR3 nucleotides: TGTGCCAGTAGTGTCCGGGGGACAGGGATTGAGCCCCAGCATTTT. As protein: CASSVRGTGIEPQHF.

The rearrangement links TRBV6-1 to TRBJ2-7; 9 nucleotides align to TRBD2. The CDR3 has 13 residues. The J segment lost 1 base and the V segment lost 8 bases, leaving 3 bases of the junction unmatched. The V gene's germline CDR1 is MNHNS and CDR2 SASEGT. CDR3 in amino acids: CASRTSVSYEQYF. The CDR3 nucleotides read TGTGCCAGCCGGACTAGCGTATCCTACGAGCAGTACTTC.

The chain recombines TRBV15 with TRBJ2-7; 9 bases fit TRBD2. CDR3 length: 15 residues. V dropped 3 bases and J dropped 4; count of bases not matched to a gene: 7. The germline CDR1 and CDR2 sequences are LNHNV and YYDKDF (reference sequence). The DNA of the CDR3 is TGTGCCACCAGCAGTCCCTCTAGCGGGGTTTACGAGCAGTACTTC. Protein sequence: CATSSPSSGVYEQYF.

The J gene is TRBJ2-7, the V gene TRBV29-1; TRBD1 matches at 9 bases. The V and J ends lost 4 bases and 7 bases, in that order; junction bases with no gene match: 8. The CDR3 loop spans 13 amino acids. CDR1 SQVTM and CDR2 ANQGSEA come from the germline V gene. CDR3 in DNA: TGCAGCGTTGGGGACAGGGACGGTGGGGAGCAGTACTTC. Protein: CSVGDRDGGEQYF.

This chain connects TRBV7-2 to TRBJ1-2; D unclear. Trimming took off 2 bases at V and 0 bases at J, with 4 bases between the two ends. The CDR3 length is 13 residues. Germline CDR1 is SGHTA and CDR2 is FQGNSA. The CDR3 region has the DNA TGTGCCAGCAGCTTACCGGCTAACTATGGCTACACCTTC. This encodes CASSLPANYGYTF. Complete variable domain (other parts from reference TRBV7-2 and TRBJ1-2): GAGVSQSPSNKVTEKGKDVELRCDPISGHTALYWYRQSLGQGLEFLIYFQGNSAPDKSGLPSDRFSAERTGGSVSTLTIQRTQQEDSAVYLCASSLPANYGYTFGSGTRLTVV.

The chain couples TRBV4-1 to TRBJ2-3; 7 bases map to TRBD1. Trimming removed 0 bases from V and 3 bases from J; junction bases left unmatched: 6. The CDR3 totals 16 residues. Germline loops: CDR1 MGHRA, CDR2 YSYEKL. Here the CDR3 reads CASSQDWTGGTDTQYF. CDR3 nucleotides: TGCGCCAGCAGCCAAGATTGGACAGGCGGGACAGATACGCAGTATTTT.

The V gene is TRBV10-3, the J gene TRBJ1-6; 7 bases agree with TRBD1. V lost 6 bases and J lost 10; bases outside the gene matches: 9. Looked up from germline, CDR1 is ENHRY and CDR2 is SYGVKD. The CDR3 extends over 14 amino acids. The CDR3 nucleotides are TGTGCCATCAGGCCCGGGACAGTGAACTCACCCCTCCACTTT. Translating gives CAIRPGTVNSPLHF.

This sequence joins TRBV2 and TRBJ2-7, with 10 bases aligning to TRBD2. Trimming at V came to 2 bases and at J to 4 bases, leaving 17 bases not matched to a gene. Germline V gene lookup returns CDR1 SNHLY and CDR2 FYNNEI. The CDR3 extends over 19 amino acids. The CDR3 reads CASSEIKAGGRSRFYEQYF. DNA for the CDR3: TGTGCCAGCAGTGAAATTAAAGCGGGGGGGCGCTCGAGATTTTACGAGCAGTACTTC.

The rearrangement joins TRBV2 to TRBJ2-1, with 8 bases matching TRBD2. CDR3 length: 13 residues. V was clipped by 4 bases and J by 15 bases; unmatched bases: 11. Germline CDR1 is SNHLY and CDR2 is FYNNEI. The CDR3 bases are TGTGCCAGCAGTGTGGGCCGGGGGGGCCGGGGGTTCTTC. This encodes CASSVGRGGRGFF.

This clone was counted a single time. The genes are TRBV6-4 and TRBJ2-3; D uncertain. V was cut by 2 bases and J by 2 bases, with 17 bases left in between. The CDR3 totals 17 residues. The germline V gene encodes CDR1 MRHNA and CDR2 SNTAGT. In DNA, the CDR3 is TGTGCCAGCAGTGACACCCCTTTCAGTCGGTACACAGATACGCAGTATTTT. It specifies CASSDTPFSRYTDTQYF.